These 24 T cell receptor beta chains share one sample of origin, sequenced in a study of blood T cells in healthy people across ages. A second PCR, run for roughly 7 to 11 cycles, used a sample-barcoded 5' primer plus a J-beta primer mix. TCRdb redid the calling of the 5' RACE reads with MiXCR, one entry per CDR3 protein. The sample carries 650,000 to 1,000,000 distinct CDR3 sequences, roughly 35% recorded once. The sequenced material came from blood. Receptors were obtained from a man between 18 and 29 years old in good health.

This chain uses TRBV29-1 with TRBJ2-1; D unclear. V was shortened by 3 bases and J by 9 bases, with 12 bases between the two germline ends. CDR1 is SQVTM and CDR2 is ANQGSEA in the germline V gene. The CDR3 runs to 12 residues. This CDR3 reads CSVDRVRFEQFF. CDR3 nucleotides: TGCAGCGTTGATCGGGTGCGGTTTGAGCAGTTCTTC.

As for this clonotype: A much larger clone sits a single nucleotide away, making a read error possible. V usage is TRBV12-3 or TRBV12-4 and J usage is TRBJ1-2; D not resolved. V was clipped by 5 bases and J by 7 bases, with 14 bases between them. CDR3 length equals 13 residues. CDR3 sequence (DNA): TGTGCCAGCAGTGTCGGCAGTGGACGTGGCTACACCTTC. Its protein product is CASSVGSGRGYTF.

This clonotype has more than one count but fewer than ten. J is TRBJ1-1 and V is TRBV5-5; 7 bases align to TRBD1. Germline CDR1 is SGHKS and CDR2 is YYEKEE (reference sequence). V trimming: 0 bases; J trimming: 6 bases; junction bases outside the gene matches: 14. The length of the CDR3 is 17 residues. CDR3 amino acids: CASSLAGRGGVSAEAFF. The CDR3 DNA is TGTGCCAGCAGCTTGGCCGGGAGAGGGGGCGTATCGGCTGAAGCTTTCTTT.

V and J are TRBV7-6 and TRBJ1-2, with 9 bases lining up with TRBD1. Germline CDR1 reads SGHVS; CDR2 reads FNYEAQ. The CDR3 is 13 amino acids. With 5 bases clipped from V and 6 bases from J, the junction kept 4 bases outside the gene matches. The CDR3: CASSRTGAHGYTF. The CDR3 coding sequence is TGTGCCAGCAGCCGGACAGGGGCCCATGGCTACACCTTC. Complete variable domain (other parts from reference TRBV7-6 and TRBJ1-2): GAGVSQSPRYKVTKRGQDVALRCDPISGHVSLYWYRQALGQGPEFLTYFNYEAQQDKSGLPNDRFSAERPEGSISTLTIQRTEQRDSAMYRCASSRTGAHGYTFGSGTRLTVV.

This clonotype was picked up a small number of times. The chain is built from TRBV7-2 and TRBJ2-1; possible D gene TRBD1, 5 bases. Trimming shortened V by 5 bases and J by 4 bases, and 18 bases separated the two germline ends. From germline, CDR1 is SGHTA and CDR2 FQGNSA. CDR3 length: 16 amino acids. As DNA, the CDR3 is TGTGCCAGCAGCATCCCAGAGTGGGGCAATTACAATGAGCAGTTCTTC. Translating it yields CASSIPEWGNYNEQFF.

The chain uses TRBV20-1 and TRBJ1-2; D unresolved. CDR3 length equals 14 residues. CDR1 is DFQATT, CDR2 SNEGSKA, per germline (reference sequence). Trimming took off 1 base at V and 4 bases at J, with 13 bases between the two ends. Here the CDR3 reads CSARVTRKFYGYTF. The CDR3 region has the DNA TGCAGTGCTAGAGTTACCAGGAAATTCTATGGCTACACCTTC.

The J gene is TRBJ1-2, the V gene TRBV7-2; 8 nucleotides agree with TRBD1. V was pared by 0 bases and J by 0 bases, with 6 bases of the junction left unmatched. The CDR3 is made up of 17 amino acids. The germline V gene encodes CDR1 SGHTA and CDR2 FQGNSA. The CDR3 loop is CASSLAGQAKTNYGYTF. The CDR3 DNA follows: TGTGCCAGCAGCTTAGCGGGACAGGCTAAGACTAACTATGGCTACACCTTC.

This clonotype has ten or more counts. The genes are TRBV18 and TRBJ1-5; 8 bases line up with TRBD1. Germline CDR1 is KGHSH and CDR2 is LQKENI. Trimming cost V 0 bases and J 7 bases; bases outside gene matches: 8. The CDR3 extends over 16 amino acids. The CDR3 is CASSPPDRVVYQPQHF. In DNA form, the CDR3 reads TGTGCCAGCTCACCACCGGACAGGGTGGTCTACCAGCCCCAGCATTTT.

The CDR3: CTSSIQGKTEAFF. In DNA form, the CDR3 reads TGTACCAGCAGTATCCAGGGGAAAACTGAAGCTTTCTTT. The rearrangement joins TRBV7-2 to TRBJ1-1; maybe TRBD1 (6 bases). CDR3 length equals 13 residues. Deletions cut 6 bases from V and 5 bases from J, with 13 bases between. Looked up from germline, CDR1 is SGHTA and CDR2 is FQGNSA.

This clonotype was observed at least ten times. The chain has TRBV4-1 and TRBJ2-3, with D perhaps being TRBD1 or TRBD2 (5 bases each). The germline CDR1 and CDR2 sequences are MGHRA and YSYEKL. V was clipped by 3 bases and J by 5 bases, with 21 bases between them. CDR3 length: 17 amino acids. CDR3: CASSQDRDLPTGDTQYF. CDR3 nucleotide sequence: TGCGCCAGCAGCCAGGACCGGGACCTCCCGACCGGAGATACGCAGTATTTT.

V is TRBV7-9 and J is TRBJ2-7; TRBD1 matches at 7 bases. The CDR3 covers 16 residues. Germline CDR1 and CDR2: SEHNR and FQNEAQ (reference sequence). With V trimmed by 2 bases and J by 7 bases, 14 bases remained unmatched. The CDR3 reads CASSLWRATGDSEQYF. The DNA of the CDR3 is TGTGCCAGCAGCTTATGGCGGGCCACAGGGGACAGTGAGCAGTACTTC.

A few counts support this clonotype. The rearrangement uses TRBV7-2 and TRBJ2-2; 8 bases are shared with TRBD1. V shed 5 bases, J shed 7 bases, and the junction held 6 bases outside the gene matches. Germline assignment: CDR1 SGHTA and CDR2 FQGNSA. This CDR3 spans 14 amino acids. The CDR3 bases are TGTGCCAGCAGCCGATACAGGGGGAACGGGGAGCTGTTTTTT. This codes for CASSRYRGNGELFF.

The V gene is TRBV20-1, the J gene TRBJ1-1; maybe TRBD1 (6 bases). V lost 3 bases to trimming and J lost 4 bases, with 18 bases between them. CDR1 is DFQATT, CDR2 SNEGSKA, per germline (reference sequence). The length of the CDR3 is 15 residues. This chain's CDR3 is CSARPPMGAGTEAFF. DNA for the CDR3: TGCAGTGCTAGGCCGCCTATGGGGGCGGGCACTGAAGCTTTCTTT.

A remark on this clonotype: A junction boundary mismatches the germline segment, possibly from a read error. The rearrangement uses TRBV4-3 and TRBJ2-7; 7 bases map to TRBD2. This CDR3 comprises 16 residues. Germline CDR1 reads LGHNA; CDR2 reads YSLEER. CDR3 DNA sequence: TGCGCCAGCAGCCAAGAGTGGTCTAGCGGCTCCTACGAACAGTACTTC. Protein product: CASSQEWSSGSYEQYF.

This clonotype was counted a single time. This sequence may be a read error, since a much larger clone differs from it by one base. This chain links TRBV29-1 with TRBJ2-7, with a possible D match to TRBD1 (6 bases). Germline values: CDR1 SQVTM, CDR2 ANQGSEA. The CDR3 contains 14 residues. CDR3: CSVRETGFNYERYF. The CDR3 nucleotides are TGCAGCGTCCGGGAAACAGGGTTCAATTACGAGCGGTACTTC.

This clonotype was counted a few times. The gene calls are TRBV25-1 and TRBJ2-6; 7 positions match TRBD1. Germline-derived CDR1 and CDR2 are MGHDK and SYGVNS. This CDR3 is 15 amino acids long. V dropped 6 bases and J dropped 4; count of bases not matched to a gene: 6. The CDR3 DNA sequence: TGTGCCAGCAGGGCTACAGGGGTCGGGGCCAACGTCCTGACTTTC. It encodes CASRATGVGANVLTF.

A few counts support this clonotype. V gene TRBV25-1 combines with J gene TRBJ2-1; 8 bases are shared with TRBD2. Germline assignment: CDR1 MGHDK and CDR2 SYGVNS. The CDR3 covers 16 residues. Unmatched junction bases numbered 10, after V lost 1 base and J lost 8 bases. CDR3 residues: CASSESPGGDGHEQFF. DNA for the CDR3: TGTGCCAGCAGTGAATCCCCCGGGGGGGACGGGCATGAGCAGTTCTTC.

This clonotype was counted only a few times. The chain uses TRBV10-3 and TRBJ1-5, with D unresolved. Trimming removed 2 bases at V and 7 bases at J, with 12 bases between. This CDR3 is 14 amino acids long. Germline values: CDR1 ENHRY, CDR2 SYGVKD. This CDR3 reads CAISERSPGQPQHF. The CDR3 coding sequence is TGTGCCATCAGTGAGAGGTCTCCAGGCCAGCCCCAGCATTTT.

This chain uses TRBV5-6 with TRBJ1-4; D gene uncertain. CDR3 length: 20 amino acids. V lost 0 bases, J lost 0 bases, and 21 bases lay in between. CDR1 and CDR2 from the germline V gene are SGHDT and YYEEEE. CDR3 amino acids: CASSLARGYYAQTTNEKLFF. DNA for the CDR3: TGTGCCAGCAGCTTGGCCCGGGGATACTACGCCCAAACAACTAATGAAAAACTGTTTTTT.

The chain uses TRBV25-1 and TRBJ1-6; D unclear. V lost 8 bases to trimming and J lost 3 bases, with 11 bases between them. Germline-derived CDR1 and CDR2 are MGHDK and SYGVNS. There are 14 residues in the CDR3. CDR3: CASPFGIYNSPLHF. DNA for the CDR3: TGTGCCAGCCCTTTCGGGATCTATAATTCACCCCTCCACTTT.

The rearrangement links TRBV27 to TRBJ2-7; no firm D call. Looked up from germline, CDR1 is MNHEY and CDR2 is SMNVEV (reference sequence). V was pared by 2 bases and J by 6 bases, with 17 bases between. The CDR3 totals 15 residues. CDR3 nucleotide sequence: TGTGCCAGCAGTTTAAGGTCCAAGGTAGGGTCCGAGCAGTACTTC. Translation: CASSLRSKVGSEQYF.

This clonotype showed up just a few times. The chain uses TRBV5-1 and TRBJ2-5; D gene ambiguous. The V end was cut by 4 bases, the J end by 5 bases, with 12 bases between. The V gene's germline CDR1 is SGHRS and CDR2 YFSETQ. This CDR3 is built from 13 residues. Written as DNA, the CDR3 is TGCGCCAGCAGCCGACAAACCGCCGAGACCCAGTACTTC. Protein sequence: CASSRQTAETQYF.

Comments on this clonotype: A junction boundary mismatches the germline segment, possibly from a read error. The chain recombines TRBV5-1 with TRBJ2-3; D possibly corresponds to TRBD1 (6 bases). The CDR3 consists of 14 residues. CDR1 SGHRS and CDR2 YFSETQ come from the germline V gene. The CDR3 loop is CASSPAATGDMQYF. The CDR3 DNA follows: TGCGCCAGCAGCCCAGCCGCGACAGGAGATATGCAGTATTTT.

On this clonotype itself: At one boundary the junction diverges from the germline segment, which might be a read error. The chain joins TRBV4-2 to TRBJ1-5; a weak D match, TRBD1 (6 bases). This CDR3 spans 15 amino acids. The germline CDR1 and CDR2 sequences are LGHNA and YNFKEQ. The CDR3 nucleotides are TGTACCAGCAGCCAAGAGGGGGGGAGCAATCAGCCCCAGCATTTT. Its protein product is CTSSQEGGSNQPQHF.